Shown below are 13 T cell receptor beta chains from a single sample sequenced in a study of response to subunit inactivated influenza vaccine. Each CDR3 protein gets one entry after TCRdb re-called the RT-PCR reads with MiXCR. The table shows 800,000 to 1,000,000 distinct CDR3 sequences, with over 20% occurring only once. Sample: PBMCs from blood, taken roughly 5 days after vaccination. These receptors came from a man aged 50-59 years who received an inactivated influenza vaccine.

The chain couples TRBV7-6 to TRBJ1-5, with a possible D match to TRBD1 (5 bases). V was shortened by 5 bases and J by 8 bases, with 13 bases between the two germline ends. CDR1 is SGHVS, CDR2 FNYEAQ, per germline. The CDR3 loop spans 13 amino acids. The CDR3 spells CASSADTIEPQHF. The DNA for the CDR3 is TGTGCCAGCAGCGCGGACACCATCGAGCCCCAGCATTTT.

The chain is built from TRBV6-2 or TRBV6-3 and TRBJ2-1, with TRBD2 matching 10 bases. J gave up 7 bases and V 7 bases, and 13 bases lay outside the gene matches. The germline gives CDR1 MNHEY, CDR2 SVGEGT. The CDR3 extends over 16 amino acids. CDR3: CASIRWVAGGGNEQFF. In DNA, the CDR3 is TGTGCCAGCATACGCTGGGTAGCGGGAGGTGGTAATGAGCAGTTCTTC.

The sample holds a few counts of this clonotype. V gene TRBV4-2 combines with J gene TRBJ1-2, with D possibly matching TRBD1 (5 bases). Germline V lookup: CDR1 LGHNA, CDR2 YNFKEQ. The CDR3 sequence is 13 residues long. V dropped 3 bases and J dropped 4 bases, with 9 bases sitting between them. The CDR3 spells CASSQQGTYGYTF. The CDR3, as DNA: TGTGCCAGCAGCCAGCAGGGTACCTATGGCTACACCTTC.

Only a few counts were recorded for this clonotype. The chain is built from TRBV4-2 and TRBJ2-7; the D gene is possibly TRBD1 (5 bases). Germline V gene data show CDR1 as LGHNA and CDR2 as YNFKEQ. The ends were cut back, 4 bases at V and 3 bases at J, with 13 bases in the middle. The CDR3 is made up of 14 amino acids. The CDR3 reads CASSPSGQNYEQYF. CDR3 in DNA: TGTGCCAGCAGCCCGTCAGGACAAAACTACGAGCAGTACTTC.

The V call is TRBV7-2, the J call TRBJ2-7; 8 bases match TRBD1. This CDR3 has 16 amino acids. In germline, CDR1 is SGHTA, CDR2 FQGNSA. V shed 2 bases and J 1 base; nucleotides not matched to a gene: 7. CDR3 nucleotides: TGTGCCAGCAGCTTAACCCGACAGGGGTCTTCCTACGAGCAGTACTTC. Residues: CASSLTRQGSSYEQYF. Supplemented by reference TRBV7-2 and TRBJ2-7, the full variable domain reads GAGVSQSPSNKVTEKGKDVELRCDPISGHTALYWYRQSLGQGLEFLIYFQGNSAPDKSGLPSDRFSAERTGGSVSTLTIQRTQQEDSAVYLCASSLTRQGSSYEQYFGPGTRLTVT.

The chain recombines TRBV11-2 with TRBJ2-1, with D possibly being TRBD1 (6 bases). The CDR3 loop spans 16 amino acids. Germline V gene lookup returns CDR1 SGHAT and CDR2 FQNNGV. V gave up 5 bases and J gave up 9 bases, with 23 bases separating them. This chain's CDR3 is CASSPYLFPQGSEQFF. The CDR3 DNA reads as TGTGCCAGCAGCCCCTATTTGTTTCCTCAGGGGAGTGAGCAGTTCTTC.

This clonotype was counted only a few times. V usage is TRBV7-9 and J usage is TRBJ2-1, with D possibly TRBD2 on 6 matching bases. Germline CDR1 is SEHNR and CDR2 is FQNEAQ (reference sequence). This CDR3 comprises 14 residues. Trimming shortened V by 0 bases and J by 6 bases, and 9 bases separated the two germline ends. The CDR3 here is CASSLAGLTNEQFF. CDR3 DNA: TGTGCCAGCAGCTTAGCGGGACTCACCAATGAGCAGTTCTTC.

This clonotype was found many times. The CDR3 spells CSASSGSPNTEAFF. DNA for the CDR3: TGCAGTGCTAGTTCAGGCTCCCCGAACACTGAAGCTTTCTTT. The V call is TRBV20-1, the J call TRBJ1-1; D unresolved. Per germline, CDR1 DFQATT and CDR2 SNEGSKA (reference sequence). The V and J ends lost 3 bases and 1 base respectively, with 12 bases between them. CDR3 size: 14 residues.

This clonotype was picked up a small number of times. V usage is TRBV7-9 and J usage is TRBJ1-2; 7 bases are shared with TRBD1. V gave up 10 bases and J gave up 0 bases; unmatched junction bases: 5. Per germline, CDR1 SEHNR and CDR2 FQNEAQ (reference sequence). This CDR3 is 13 amino acids long. DNA of the CDR3: TGTGCCATCAGGGACAGAGCTAACTATGGCTACACCTTC. Its translation is CAIRDRANYGYTF.

This clonotype was detected only a few times. CDR3 sequence reads: CSARDPSSALTSEQYF. CDR3 DNA sequence: TGCAGTGCTAGAGATCCATCCTCTGCACTTACCAGCGAGCAGTACTTC. The chain has TRBV20-1 and TRBJ2-7, with no clear D. Germline CDR1 and CDR2: DFQATT and SNEGSKA (reference sequence). The CDR3 spans 16 residues. V lost 0 bases to trimming and J lost 6 bases, with 21 bases between them.

V gene TRBV7-9 combines with J gene TRBJ2-4; a possible D gene is TRBD1 (6 bases). The CDR3 is made up of 14 amino acids. V lost 4 bases, J lost 6 bases, and 13 bases lay in between. CDR1 SEHNR and CDR2 FQNEAQ come from the germline V gene (reference sequence). CDR3 nucleotide sequence: TGTGCCAGCAGCTCAAGGGACAAGCTAAACATTCAGTACTTC. Its protein product is CASSSRDKLNIQYF.

This clonotype was picked up many times. This chain links TRBV7-9 with TRBJ2-2, with TRBD2 as a possible D gene (6 bases). The CDR3 sequence is 16 residues long. Trimming removed 5 bases from V and 5 bases from J, with 18 bases in between. CDR1 and CDR2 (germline): SEHNR, FQNEAQ (reference sequence). For the CDR3, the DNA is TGTGCCAGCAGCGGGGGACTTAATGGACTTACCGGGGAGCTGTTTTTT. Translation gives CASSGGLNGLTGELFF.

The chain uses TRBV2 and TRBJ2-1; weak D call: TRBD2 (6 bases). CDR3 length: 14 amino acids. Between the trimmed V and J ends, which lost 4 bases and 3 bases, there was a span of 10 bases. Germline-derived CDR1 and CDR2 are SNHLY and FYNNEI. The CDR3 region has the DNA TGTGCCAGCAGTGCTAGCGACCTCTACAATGAGCAGTTCTTC. Translating it yields CASSASDLYNEQFF.